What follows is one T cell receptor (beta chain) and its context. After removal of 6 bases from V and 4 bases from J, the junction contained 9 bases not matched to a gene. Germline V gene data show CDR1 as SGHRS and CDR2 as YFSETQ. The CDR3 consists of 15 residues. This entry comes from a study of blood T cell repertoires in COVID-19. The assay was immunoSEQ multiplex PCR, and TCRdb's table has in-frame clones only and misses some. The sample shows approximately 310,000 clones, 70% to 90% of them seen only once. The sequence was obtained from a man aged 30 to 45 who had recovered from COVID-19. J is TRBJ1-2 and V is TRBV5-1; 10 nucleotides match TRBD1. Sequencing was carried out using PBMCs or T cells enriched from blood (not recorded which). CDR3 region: CASTPETGGFYGYTF. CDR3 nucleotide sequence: TGCGCCAGCACCCCCGAGACAGGGGGCTTCTATGGCTACACCTTC.